The 9 T cell receptor beta chains given below trace back to one sample, sequenced in a study of blood T cells in healthy people across ages. A second about 7 to 12 cycle PCR used barcoded and J-beta primers. MiXCR, applied by TCRdb to the 5' RACE reads, yields one record per CDR3 protein. This table has roughly 860,000 distinct CDR3 sequences, 60% to 80% appearing once. The sample taken for sequencing was blood. The receptors here all came from a man aged 30 to 39 in good health.

The chain uses TRBV6-2 or TRBV6-3 and TRBJ2-1, with D perhaps TRBD1 or TRBD2 (5 bases each). The germline V gene encodes CDR1 MNHEY and CDR2 SVGEGT. V was trimmed by 6 bases and J by 5 bases, leaving 17 bases between them. The CDR3 runs to 15 residues. The CDR3 reads CASRPRGRVDNEQFF. In DNA, the CDR3 is TGTGCCAGCAGACCCCGGGGCAGGGTGGACAATGAGCAGTTCTTC.

This clonotype was detected only a few times. V gene TRBV4-1 combines with J gene TRBJ2-5; 7 bases are a match to TRBD1. V shed 3 bases and J 1 base; nucleotides not matched to a gene: 8. CDR3 length equals 16 residues. Germline-derived CDR1 and CDR2 are MGHRA and YSYEKL. CDR3 in DNA: TGCGCCAGCAGCCAGGTCGGGACAGCCTTCCAAGAGACCCAGTACTTC. Translation gives CASSQVGTAFQETQYF.

This clonotype was detected only once. The J gene is TRBJ1-4, the V gene TRBV4-2, with D perhaps TRBD1 (6 bases). The V end was cut by 3 bases, the J end by 1 base, with 12 bases between. The germline gives CDR1 LGHNA, CDR2 YNFKEQ. The CDR3 is made up of 16 amino acids. DNA of the CDR3: TGTGCCAGCAGCCATGTTCTAGGGGGAACTAATGAAAAACTGTTTTTT. Protein: CASSHVLGGTNEKLFF.

This chain links TRBV29-1 with TRBJ2-4; D is possibly TRBD1 (6 bases). The J call may not be correct, given that the DNA end is closer to TRBJ2-5. The CDR3 consists of 13 residues. Germline CDR1 reads SQVTM; CDR2 reads ANQGSEA. DNA for the CDR3: TGCAGCGTTGACGAAACAGGGTGGGAGACCCAGTACTTC. Amino acids: CSVDETGWETQYF.

The rearrangement joins TRBV15 to TRBJ2-7, with 10 nucleotides matching TRBD1. Germline assignment: CDR1 LNHNV and CDR2 YYDKDF (reference sequence). Trimming cost V 3 bases and J 1 base; bases outside gene matches: 3. The CDR3 is made up of 15 amino acids. CDR3 residues: CATSSGQGVSYEQYF. As DNA, the CDR3 is TGTGCCACCAGCAGTGGACAGGGGGTATCCTACGAGCAGTACTTC.

The rearrangement links TRBV4-2 to TRBJ2-3; 10 positions match TRBD2. Looked up from germline, CDR1 is LGHNA and CDR2 is YNFKEQ. After removal of 3 bases from V and 2 bases from J, the junction contained 14 bases not matched to a gene. The CDR3 extends over 19 amino acids. The CDR3 region has the DNA TGTGCCAGCAGCCACCCCGGACTAGCGGTGGCAAAAAACACAGATACGCAGTATTTT. This translates into CASSHPGLAVAKNTDTQYF.

This clonotype was picked up a small number of times. V usage is TRBV7-2 and J usage is TRBJ2-7, with TRBD2 matching 8 bases. CDR3 size: 15 residues. Germline loops: CDR1 SGHTA, CDR2 FQGNSA. Germline trimming cut 1 base from V and 2 bases from J; bases unmatched to any gene: 4. CDR3 nucleotide sequence: TGTGCCAGCAGCTTAGAGGGACTAGTCGCCTACGAGCAGTACTTC. This gives the protein CASSLEGLVAYEQYF.

This clonotype was found a few times. The chain couples TRBV2 to TRBJ1-1; TRBD1 agrees at 12 bases. J lost 8 bases, V lost 4 bases, and 8 bases had no gene match. Per the germline V gene, CDR1 is SNHLY and CDR2 is FYNNEI. This CDR3 comprises 15 residues. The CDR3 spells CASSGDRGRLAEAFF. CDR3 DNA: TGTGCCAGCAGTGGGGACAGGGGGCGACTAGCGGAAGCTTTCTTT.

Note on this clonotype: Mismatch with germline at one junction end may stem from a read error. The chain links TRBV7-2 to TRBJ2-3; D remains ambiguous. This CDR3 comprises 11 residues. Germline V gene data show CDR1 as SGHTA and CDR2 as FQGNSA. The CDR3 protein is CAGSSSDTQYF. CDR3 nucleotide sequence: TGTGCCGGCAGCTCCTCAGATACGCAGTATTTT.